Listed below are T cell receptor beta chains from one sample, sequenced in a study of CD8+CD57+ T cells in acquired aplastic anemia. One entry per CDR3 protein, called by TCRdb with MiXCR from the reads. The sample has around 190,000 distinct CDR3 sequences; 48% are singletons. The specimen was sorted CD4+, CD8+, or CD8+CD57+ T cells (not recorded which) from PBMCs. All receptors come from a human donor with aplastic anemia. Both conserved end residues are part of each CDR3. Fields, in order: V gene, J gene, clone size, D gene, CDR3 DNA, CDR3 protein. A D gene is named only where the DNA matches it firmly. The size field is filled for only some rows; it gives once, few, many or a size class.

v_gene: TRBV5-1
j_gene: TRBJ2-1
abundance: NA
d_gene: NA
CDR3nt: TGCGCCAGCAGCTTAGTTGCGGGGTGGAATGAGCAGTTCTTC
CDR3aa: CASSLVAGWNEQFF

v_gene: TRBV7-2
j_gene: TRBJ1-3
abundance: once
d_gene: NA
CDR3nt: TGTGCCAGCAGCAGCGGACGGAACTCTGGAAACACCATATATTTT
CDR3aa: CASSSGRNSGNTIYF

v_gene: TRBV20-1
j_gene: TRBJ2-2
abundance: many
d_gene: TRBD1
CDR3nt: TGCAGTGCTAACGACAGGGCGAACACCGGGGAGCTGTTTTTT
CDR3aa: CSANDRANTGELFF

v_gene: TRBV12-3/TRBV12-4
j_gene: TRBJ1-1
abundance: NA
d_gene: NA
CDR3nt: TGTGCCAGCAGTTTCGGAGGGATGGGTGAAGCTTTCTTT
CDR3aa: CASSFGGMGEAFF

v_gene: TRBV14
j_gene: TRBJ2-7
abundance: NA
d_gene: NA
CDR3nt: TGTGCCAGCAGCCAGTGGGAGGGGGCATCCGAGCAGTACTTC
CDR3aa: CASSQWEGASEQYF

v_gene: TRBV20-1
j_gene: TRBJ2-7
abundance: many
d_gene: NA
CDR3nt: TGCAGTGCGTACAAGTCCATGTCGTACGAGCAGTACTTC
CDR3aa: CSAYKSMSYEQYF

v_gene: TRBV28
j_gene: TRBJ2-7
abundance: NA
d_gene: TRBD1
CDR3nt: TGTGCCGGCAGTTCTGGACAGGGGAGAACCTACGAGCAGTACTTC
CDR3aa: CAGSSGQGRTYEQYF

v_gene: TRBV2
j_gene: TRBJ1-2
abundance: few
d_gene: NA
CDR3nt: TGTGCCAGCAGTGAGCAACTCATGGGCCTTTATGGCTACACCTTC
CDR3aa: CASSEQLMGLYGYTF

v_gene: TRBV10-3
j_gene: TRBJ2-5
abundance: many
d_gene: TRBD2
CDR3nt: TGTGCCATCACGGCTAGCGGGGCAAAAGAGACCCAGTACTTC
CDR3aa: CAITASGAKETQYF

v_gene: TRBV20-1
j_gene: TRBJ2-3
abundance: NA
d_gene: NA
CDR3nt: TGCAGTGCTACCCTTACAGGTCTCGGGGATACGCAGTATTTT
CDR3aa: CSATLTGLGDTQYF

v_gene: TRBV7-8
j_gene: TRBJ1-1
abundance: many
d_gene: NA
CDR3nt: TGTGCCAGCAGCCTTAAACAGGGTACTGAAGCTTTCTTT
CDR3aa: CASSLKQGTEAFF

v_gene: TRBV11-1
j_gene: TRBJ2-5
abundance: NA
d_gene: NA
CDR3nt: TGTGCCAGCAGCCAAACCCCCCGGGACCAGGGTGGGGAGACCCAGTACTTC
CDR3aa: CASSQTPRDQGGETQYF

v_gene: TRBV6-1
j_gene: TRBJ2-7
abundance: NA
d_gene: TRBD1
CDR3nt: TGTGCCAGCAGTCCTAAAGGGGGCCACGAGCAGTACTTC
CDR3aa: CASSPKGGHEQYF

v_gene: TRBV10-3
j_gene: TRBJ2-7
abundance: NA
d_gene: TRBD2
CDR3nt: TGTGCCATCAGTGAGTGGGCTAGCGGGAGCTACGAGCAGTACTTC
CDR3aa: CAISEWASGSYEQYF

v_gene: TRBV7-8
j_gene: TRBJ2-1
abundance: NA
d_gene: TRBD2
CDR3nt: TGTGCCAGCAGTTACGCCCAGGGTCAACTAGCGGGAGACAATGAGCAGTTCTTC
CDR3aa: CASSYAQGQLAGDNEQFF

v_gene: TRBV19
j_gene: TRBJ2-3
abundance: many
d_gene: NA
CDR3nt: TGTGCCAGTAGTAGGGGTTCGGGGTCCACAGATACGCAGTATTTT
CDR3aa: CASSRGSGSTDTQYF